The 24 T cell receptor beta chains below all came from one sample that was sequenced in a study of shared clonotypes between healthy human individuals. Using immunoSEQ multiplex PCR, the repertoire was profiled, and TCRdb retains in-frame clones only, with some absent. The sample has 1.5 million to 1.9 million clones; 98% are singletons. The sequenced sample was naive CD4+ T cells sorted from blood. The sample's subset: CD45RA+ positively selected. Source of these receptors: a young man in good health.

The V call is TRBV7-3, the J call TRBJ2-1; 9 nucleotides agree with TRBD1. The CDR3 runs to 16 residues. Germline trimming cut 0 bases from V and 4 bases from J; bases unmatched to any gene: 4. Germline loops: CDR1 SGHTA, CDR2 FQGTGA. The CDR3 loop reads CASSLTSGQGYNEQFF. In DNA form, the CDR3 reads TGTGCCAGCAGCTTAACATCGGGACAGGGATACAATGAGCAGTTCTTC.

The chain employs TRBV9 and TRBJ1-2, with D unclear. The CDR3 totals 13 residues. Germline-derived CDR1 and CDR2 are SGDLS and YYNGEE. The germline V and J ends were trimmed by 3 bases and 8 bases, with 14 bases remaining between them. In nucleotides, the CDR3 is TGTGCCAGCAGCGCCTCACCCACTGGAGGCTACACCTTC. Translated: CASSASPTGGYTF.

The chain employs TRBV5-1 and TRBJ2-3; 9 nucleotides match TRBD1. The CDR3 contains 16 residues. Looked up from germline, CDR1 is SGHRS and CDR2 is YFSETQ. J was trimmed by 1 base and V by 4 bases; bases with no gene match: 7. CDR3 nucleotides: TGCGCCAGCAGCATAGACCGGGACAGGGGCACAGATACGCAGTATTTT. Encoded protein: CASSIDRDRGTDTQYF.

The V gene is TRBV5-8, the J gene TRBJ2-3, with 8 bases matching TRBD1. Germline V gene lookup returns CDR1 SGHTS and CDR2 YDEGEE. Germline trimming cut 4 bases from V and 3 bases from J; bases unmatched to any gene: 10. CDR3 length: 16 residues. The chain's CDR3 is CASSPYRGKGTDTQYF. CDR3 DNA: TGTGCCAGCAGCCCATACAGGGGGAAGGGGACAGATACGCAGTATTTT.

The chain carries TRBV29-1 and TRBJ2-4, with 8 nucleotides matching TRBD2. The V gene end was trimmed by 7 bases and the J gene end by 7 bases; junction bases not matched to a gene: 15. CDR1 is SQVTM, CDR2 ANQGSEA, per germline. This CDR3 has 15 amino acids. The CDR3 sequence: CSAIYLAGLRNIQYF. In DNA, the CDR3 is TGCAGCGCAATATACTTAGCGGGGCTACGGAACATTCAGTACTTC.

This clone was observed once. The chain couples TRBV5-1 to TRBJ2-5; a weak D match, TRBD2 (6 bases). Germline V lookup: CDR1 SGHRS, CDR2 YFSETQ. V was clipped by 4 bases and J by 3 bases, with 13 bases between them. CDR3 length: 14 residues. Here the CDR3 DNA reads TGCGCCAGCAGCGTCGGGACTCTTAAAGAGACCCAGTACTTC. Translation gives CASSVGTLKETQYF.

This chain uses TRBV5-1 with TRBJ1-3; 8 bases fit TRBD1. This CDR3 region has 15 residues. Germline CDR1 SGHRS, CDR2 YFSETQ. V trimming: 4 bases; J trimming: 7 bases; junction bases outside the gene matches: 10. The CDR3 here is CASSVGTGPENTIYF. CDR3 coding DNA: TGCGCCAGCAGCGTCGGGACAGGACCCGAGAACACCATATATTTT.

The chain is built from TRBV14 and TRBJ2-1; no clear D. This CDR3 is built from 14 residues. Germline V lookup: CDR1 SGHDN, CDR2 FVKESK. Deletions cut 1 base from V and 10 bases from J, with 14 bases between. The CDR3 DNA reads as TGTGCCAGCAGCCAAGTCCGGCGCTTAGGAGAGCAGTTCTTC. This sequence encodes CASSQVRRLGEQFF.

The V gene is TRBV2, the J gene TRBJ2-1; no reliable D call. CDR1 and CDR2 from the germline V gene are SNHLY and FYNNEI. This CDR3 region has 13 residues. Trimming removed 3 bases at V and 4 bases at J, with 7 bases between. The CDR3 DNA sequence: TGTGCCAGCAGTGAGGCGCATTACAATGAGCAGTTCTTC. Protein product: CASSEAHYNEQFF.

This chain links TRBV7-9 with TRBJ2-6; D is ambiguous. The V gene lost 7 bases and the J gene lost 0 bases, with 13 bases spanning the gap. The CDR3 is 16 amino acids. Looked up from germline, CDR1 is SEHNR and CDR2 is FQNEAQ (reference sequence). CDR3 in amino acids: CASTQKQSSGANVLTF. In DNA form, the CDR3 reads TGTGCCAGCACTCAGAAACAGTCCTCTGGGGCCAACGTCCTGACTTTC.

This rearrangement joins TRBV15 to TRBJ2-1, with a tentative D call TRBD2 (6 bases). The CDR3 is 13 residues long. The germline gives CDR1 LNHNV, CDR2 YYDKDF (reference sequence). Deletions cut 4 bases from V and 6 bases from J, with 10 bases between. The CDR3 here is CATSTGLLNEQFF. CDR3 sequence (DNA): TGTGCCACCAGCACGGGACTCCTCAATGAGCAGTTCTTC.

V gene TRBV11-3 combines with J gene TRBJ2-1, with 8 bases matching TRBD2. V trimming: 3 bases; J trimming: 8 bases; junction bases outside the gene matches: 9. Looked up from germline, CDR1 is SGHNT and CDR2 is YENEEA. The CDR3 contains 15 residues. The CDR3 nucleotides read TGTGCCAGCAGCTTCGGCGGGGGGAGCGGCGATGAGCAGTTCTTC. Protein product: CASSFGGGSGDEQFF.

This clone has just one count. The chain combines TRBV5-4 with TRBJ2-7; 9 bases are a match to TRBD2. Trimming at V came to 5 bases and at J to 0 bases, leaving 3 bases not matched to a gene. The length of the CDR3 is 14 residues. The germline CDR1 and CDR2 sequences are SGHNT and YYREEE (reference sequence). The CDR3 DNA sequence: TGTGCCAGCAGTCCTAGCGGGGACTCCTACGAGCAGTACTTC. It specifies CASSPSGDSYEQYF. Full variable domain (rest looked up from reference TRBV5-4 and TRBJ2-7): ETGVTQSPTHLIKTRGQQVTLRCSSQSGHNTVSWYQQALGQGPQFIFQYYREEENGRGNFPPRFSGLQFPNYSSELNVNALELDDSALYLCASSPSGDSYEQYFGPGTRLTVT.

The rearrangement joins TRBV29-1 to TRBJ1-2; D unclear. This CDR3 region has 14 residues. Germline V gene data show CDR1 as SQVTM and CDR2 as ANQGSEA. V shed 2 bases and J shed 5 bases, with 15 bases lying between them. CDR3 in DNA: TGCAGCGTTGAACTGCAGATCGATTTGTATGGCTACACCTTC. Protein: CSVELQIDLYGYTF.

The J gene is TRBJ2-7, the V gene TRBV5-8; possible D gene TRBD2, 5 bases. Trimming stripped 6 bases from V and 3 bases from J, with 19 bases between. Germline CDR1 reads SGHTS; CDR2 reads YDEGEE. CDR3 length: 15 amino acids. CDR3 amino acids: CASIPGSRVSYEQYF. The CDR3 bases are TGTGCCAGCATCCCGGGGAGCCGAGTCAGCTACGAGCAGTACTTC.

The rearrangement links TRBV2 to TRBJ2-1; TRBD2 might be the D (6 bases). The CDR3 is made up of 15 amino acids. V lost 6 bases, J lost 3 bases, and 15 bases lay in between. Germline V gene data show CDR1 as SNHLY and CDR2 as FYNNEI. In DNA form, the CDR3 reads TGTGCCAGCAGGAAGGAGGGGCAGGACTACAATGAGCAGTTCTTC. Translation: CASRKEGQDYNEQFF.

The chain joins TRBV19 to TRBJ1-5, with a tentative D call TRBD1 (5 bases). The V end lost 5 bases, the J end lost 11 bases, and 19 bases lay between the germline ends. This CDR3 comprises 14 residues. The germline V gene has CDR1 LNHDA and CDR2 SQIVND (reference sequence). CDR3 nucleotides: TGTGCCAGTAGTCCTGGGACGGCCCCACTGTCCCAGCATTTT. Its protein product is CASSPGTAPLSQHF. Full variable domain (rest looked up from reference TRBV19 and TRBJ1-5): DGGITQSPKYLFRKEGQNVTLSCEQNLNHDAMYWYRQDPGQGLRLIYYSQIVNDFQKGDIAEGYSVSREKKESFPLTVTSAQKNPTAFYLCASSPGTAPLSQHFGDGTRLSIL.

This clone occurred once. The V and J genes are TRBV19 and TRBJ2-2, with D uncertain. This CDR3 region has 14 residues. Trimming pared 1 base from V and 0 bases from J, leaving 3 bases between. Germline CDR1 LNHDA, CDR2 SQIVND (reference sequence). The CDR3, as DNA: TGTGCCAGTAGTATAGTGACGAACACCGGGGAGCTGTTTTTT. Protein sequence: CASSIVTNTGELFF. Drawing the rest from reference TRBV19 and TRBJ2-2, the complete variable domain is DGGITQSPKYLFRKEGQNVTLSCEQNLNHDAMYWYRQDPGQGLRLIYYSQIVNDFQKGDIAEGYSVSREKKESFPLTVTSAQKNPTAFYLCASSIVTNTGELFFGEGSRLTVL.

The chain carries TRBV2 and TRBJ2-5, with D possibly TRBD2 on 6 matching bases. V lost 1 base, J lost 0 bases, and 9 bases lay in between. CDR1 and CDR2 (germline): SNHLY, FYNNEI. The CDR3 totals 15 residues. The chain's CDR3 is CASSEGGVYQETQYF. The DNA of the CDR3 is TGTGCCAGCAGTGAAGGGGGGGTGTACCAAGAGACCCAGTACTTC.

The J gene is TRBJ2-3, the V gene TRBV27; D not certain. The CDR3 covers 15 residues. Germline lookup yields CDR1 MNHEY and CDR2 SMNVEV (reference sequence). V gave up 3 bases and J gave up 3 bases, with 13 bases separating them. The CDR3 region has the DNA TGTGCCAGCAGTTTTTCCACAGTAAGAACAGATACGCAGTATTTT. Amino acid sequence: CASSFSTVRTDTQYF.

The chain recombines TRBV5-5 with TRBJ1-1; 9 bases are shared with TRBD1. J lost 5 bases, V lost 4 bases, and 12 bases had no gene match. The CDR3 is made up of 16 amino acids. The V gene's germline CDR1 is SGHKS and CDR2 YYEKEE (reference sequence). The CDR3 bases are TGTGCCAGCAGCCAGATCCCGGGACAGGGAAATACTGAAGCTTTCTTT. Its translation: CASSQIPGQGNTEAFF.

This chain links TRBV28 with TRBJ1-5; no firm D call. The CDR3 has 15 residues. Germline V CDR1 and CDR2: MDHEN, SYDVKM. V was clipped by 9 bases and J by 7 bases, with 22 bases between them. CDR3 region: CASLRSSGGWQPQHF. For the CDR3, the DNA is TGTGCCAGTCTCCGTTCGTCGGGCGGGTGGCAGCCCCAGCATTTT.

This chain connects TRBV10-3 to TRBJ2-3, with TRBD1 as a possible D gene (6 bases). Germline V gene data show CDR1 as ENHRY and CDR2 as SYGVKD. Trimming shortened V by 6 bases and J by 0 bases, and 13 bases separated the two germline ends. The CDR3 spans 15 residues. Written as DNA, the CDR3 is TGTGCCATCAGGACAACAGGGTCTAGCACAGATACGCAGTATTTT. Its protein product is CAIRTTGSSTDTQYF.

The chain links TRBV20-1 to TRBJ2-3; maybe TRBD2 (6 bases). Trimming pared 6 bases from V and 10 bases from J, leaving 14 bases between. There are 11 residues in the CDR3. Germline CDR1 and CDR2: DFQATT and SNEGSKA (reference sequence). The CDR3 nucleotides read TGCAGTGCAAAGCTTAGCGGCCCGCAGTATTTT. Its protein is CSAKLSGPQYF.